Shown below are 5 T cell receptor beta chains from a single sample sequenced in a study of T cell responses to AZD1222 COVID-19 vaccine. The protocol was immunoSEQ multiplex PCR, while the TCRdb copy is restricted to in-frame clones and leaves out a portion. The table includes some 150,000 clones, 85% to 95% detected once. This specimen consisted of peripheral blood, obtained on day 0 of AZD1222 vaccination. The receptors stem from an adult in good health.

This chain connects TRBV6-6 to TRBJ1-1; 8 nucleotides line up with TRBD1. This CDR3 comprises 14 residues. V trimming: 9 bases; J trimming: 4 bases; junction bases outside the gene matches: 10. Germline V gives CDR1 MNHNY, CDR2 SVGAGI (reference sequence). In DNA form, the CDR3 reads TGTGCCAGTCTTATAAGCGGACAGGGCACTGAAGCTTTCTTT. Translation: CASLISGQGTEAFF.

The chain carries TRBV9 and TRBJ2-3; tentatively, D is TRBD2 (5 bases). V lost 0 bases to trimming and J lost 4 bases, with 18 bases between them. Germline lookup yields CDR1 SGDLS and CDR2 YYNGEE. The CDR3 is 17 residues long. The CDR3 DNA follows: TGTGCCAGCAGCGTAGCTACGCGGAGGAGAGGCCCAGATACGCAGTATTTT. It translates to CASSVATRRRGPDTQYF.

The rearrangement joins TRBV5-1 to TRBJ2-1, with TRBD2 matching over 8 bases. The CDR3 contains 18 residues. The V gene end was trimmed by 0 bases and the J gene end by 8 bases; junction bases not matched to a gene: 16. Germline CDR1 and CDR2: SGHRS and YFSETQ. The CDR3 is CASSLATLAAPTLYEQFF. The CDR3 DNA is TGCGCCAGCAGCTTGGCAACACTAGCGGCCCCGACCTTATATGAGCAGTTCTTC.

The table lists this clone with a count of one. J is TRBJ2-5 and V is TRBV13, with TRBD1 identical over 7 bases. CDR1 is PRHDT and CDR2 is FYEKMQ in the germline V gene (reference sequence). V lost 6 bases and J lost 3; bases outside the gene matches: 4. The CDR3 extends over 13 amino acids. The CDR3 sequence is CASSTDREETQYF. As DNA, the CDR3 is TGTGCCAGCAGTACAGACAGGGAAGAGACCCAGTACTTC. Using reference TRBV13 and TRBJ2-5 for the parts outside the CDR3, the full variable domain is AAGVIQSPRHLIKEKRETATLKCYPIPRHDTVYWYQQGPGQDPQFLISFYEKMQSDKGSIPDRFSAQQFSDYHSELNMSSLELGDSALYFCASSTDREETQYFGPGTRLLVL.

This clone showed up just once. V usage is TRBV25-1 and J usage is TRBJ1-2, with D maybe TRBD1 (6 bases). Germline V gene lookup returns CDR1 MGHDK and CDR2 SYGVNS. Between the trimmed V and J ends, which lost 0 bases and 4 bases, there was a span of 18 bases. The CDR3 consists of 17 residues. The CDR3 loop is CASSEYITSRGSYGYTF. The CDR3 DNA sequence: TGTGCCAGCAGTGAATATATTACGAGCAGGGGTAGCTATGGCTACACCTTC.